This T cell receptor (beta chain) is drawn from a study of blood T cell repertoires in COVID-19. Overall study context: COVID-19 samples from acute and convalescent phases originated in the United States, Italy and Spain. Sample material is recorded as cDNA or gDNA derived from T cells, B-cell-depleted T cells, or PBMCs.

The germline gives CDR1 SGHTA, CDR2 FQGTGA. Trimming removed 3 bases from V and 11 bases from J; junction bases left unmatched: 5. There are 13 residues in the CDR3. Original analysis: Reference gene primer amplification gave nucleated cell count estimates. Sequenced by immunoSEQ multiplex PCR; TCRdb stores in-frame clones only, minus some. The V and J calls and the clone size are those of that table, but D and trimming were determined from the DNA. Among 50,000 to 60,000 clones listed, around 80% were seen once. Source material: peripheral blood. The sequence derives from a human donor in a cohort sampled during active or convalescent COVID-19. J is TRBJ1-1 and V is TRBV7-3; 11 bases agree with TRBD1. CDR3 sequence (DNA): TGTGCCAGCAGCTTTGGGACAGGGGGATATGCTTTCTTT. It translates to CASSFGTGGYAFF.